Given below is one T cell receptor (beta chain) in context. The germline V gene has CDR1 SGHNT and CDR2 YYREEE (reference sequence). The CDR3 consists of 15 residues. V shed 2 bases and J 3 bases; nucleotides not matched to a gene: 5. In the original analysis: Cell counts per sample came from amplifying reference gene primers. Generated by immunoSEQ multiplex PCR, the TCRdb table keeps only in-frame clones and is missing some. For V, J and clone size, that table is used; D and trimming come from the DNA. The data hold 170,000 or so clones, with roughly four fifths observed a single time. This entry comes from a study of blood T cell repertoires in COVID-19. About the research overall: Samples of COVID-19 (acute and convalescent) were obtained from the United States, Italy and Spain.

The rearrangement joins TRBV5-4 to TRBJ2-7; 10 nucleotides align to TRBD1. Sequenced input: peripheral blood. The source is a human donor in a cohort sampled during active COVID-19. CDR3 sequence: CASSFGTGVHYEQYF. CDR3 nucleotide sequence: TGTGCCAGCAGCTTCGGGACAGGGGTTCACTACGAGCAGTACTTC.